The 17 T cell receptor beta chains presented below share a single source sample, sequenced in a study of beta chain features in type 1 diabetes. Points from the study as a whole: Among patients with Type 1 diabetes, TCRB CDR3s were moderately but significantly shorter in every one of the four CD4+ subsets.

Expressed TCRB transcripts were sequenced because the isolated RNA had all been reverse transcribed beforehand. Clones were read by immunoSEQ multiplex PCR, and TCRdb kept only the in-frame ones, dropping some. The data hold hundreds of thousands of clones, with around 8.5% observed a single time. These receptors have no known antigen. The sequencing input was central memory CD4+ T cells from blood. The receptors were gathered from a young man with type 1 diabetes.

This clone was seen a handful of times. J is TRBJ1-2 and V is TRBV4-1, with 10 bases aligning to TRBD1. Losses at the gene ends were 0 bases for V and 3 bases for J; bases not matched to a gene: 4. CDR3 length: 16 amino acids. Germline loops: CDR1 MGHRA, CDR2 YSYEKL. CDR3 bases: TGCGCCAGCAGCCAAGATGGGACAGGGGAAGACTATGGCTACACCTTC. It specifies CASSQDGTGEDYGYTF.

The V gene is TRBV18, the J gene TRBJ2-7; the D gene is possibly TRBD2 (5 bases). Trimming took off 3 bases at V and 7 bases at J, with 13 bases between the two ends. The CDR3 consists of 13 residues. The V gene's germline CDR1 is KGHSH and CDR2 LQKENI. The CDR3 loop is CASSPPMGGEQYF. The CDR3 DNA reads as TGTGCCAGCTCACCCCCAATGGGCGGGGAGCAGTACTTC.

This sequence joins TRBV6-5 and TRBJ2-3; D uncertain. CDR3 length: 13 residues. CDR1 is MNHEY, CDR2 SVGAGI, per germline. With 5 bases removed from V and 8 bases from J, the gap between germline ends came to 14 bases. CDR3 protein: CASSVSSVATQYF. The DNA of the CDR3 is TGTGCCAGCAGTGTGTCCTCGGTGGCTACGCAGTATTTT.

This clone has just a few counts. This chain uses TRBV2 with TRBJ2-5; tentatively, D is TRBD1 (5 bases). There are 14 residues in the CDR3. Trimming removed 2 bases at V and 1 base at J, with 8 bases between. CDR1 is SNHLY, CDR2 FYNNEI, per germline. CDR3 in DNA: TGTGCCAGCAGTGAATCGGACATCCAAGAGACCCAGTACTTC. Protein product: CASSESDIQETQYF.

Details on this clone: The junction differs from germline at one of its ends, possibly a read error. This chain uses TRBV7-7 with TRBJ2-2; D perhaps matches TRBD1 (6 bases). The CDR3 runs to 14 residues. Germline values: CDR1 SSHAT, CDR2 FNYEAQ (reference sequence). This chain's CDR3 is CASSRDIYTGELFF. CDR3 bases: TGTGCTAGCAGCCGGGACATTTACACCGGGGAGCTGTTTTTT.

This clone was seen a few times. CDR3 DNA sequence: TGTGCCAGTTTGACGGGGGGGATTATGGCAACTAATGAAAAACTGTTTTTT. Its protein product is CASLTGGIMATNEKLFF. V gene TRBV28 combines with J gene TRBJ1-4, with D perhaps matching TRBD1 (5 bases). The ends were cut back, 9 bases at V and 0 bases at J, with 20 bases in the middle. Germline CDR1 reads MDHEN; CDR2 reads SYDVKM. CDR3 size: 17 residues.

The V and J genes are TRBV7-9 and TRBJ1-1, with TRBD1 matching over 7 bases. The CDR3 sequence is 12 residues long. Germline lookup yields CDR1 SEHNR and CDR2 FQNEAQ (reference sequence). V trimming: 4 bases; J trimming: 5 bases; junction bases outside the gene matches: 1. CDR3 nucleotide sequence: TGTGCCAGCAGCTGGGGACAGACTGAAGCTTTCTTT. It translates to CASSWGQTEAFF.

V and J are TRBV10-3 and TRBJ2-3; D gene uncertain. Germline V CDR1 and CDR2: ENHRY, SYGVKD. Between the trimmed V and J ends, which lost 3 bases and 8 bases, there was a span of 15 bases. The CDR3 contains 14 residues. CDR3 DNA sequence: TGTGCCATCAGTGAAGACCCGATCGGCGCTACGCAGTATTTT. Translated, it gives CAISEDPIGATQYF.

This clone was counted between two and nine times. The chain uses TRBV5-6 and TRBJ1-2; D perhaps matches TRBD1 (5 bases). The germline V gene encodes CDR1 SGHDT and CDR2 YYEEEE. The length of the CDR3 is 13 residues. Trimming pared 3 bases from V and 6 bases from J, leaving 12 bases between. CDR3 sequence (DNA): TGTGCCAGCAGCTGGGGTCGGGGGAATGGCTACACCTTC. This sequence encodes CASSWGRGNGYTF.

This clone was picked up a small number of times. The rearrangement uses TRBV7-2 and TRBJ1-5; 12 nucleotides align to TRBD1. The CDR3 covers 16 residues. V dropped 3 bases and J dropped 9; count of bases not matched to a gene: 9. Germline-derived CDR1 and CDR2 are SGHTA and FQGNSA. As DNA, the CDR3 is TGTGCCAGCAGCTTGAGGGACAGGGGGCAACATTCGCCCCAGCATTTT. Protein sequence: CASSLRDRGQHSPQHF. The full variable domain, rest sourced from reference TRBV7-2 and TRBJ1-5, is GAGVSQSPSNKVTEKGKDVELRCDPISGHTALYWYRQSLGQGLEFLIYFQGNSAPDKSGLPSDRFSAERTGGSVSTLTIQRTQQEDSAVYLCASSLRDRGQHSPQHFGDGTRLSIL.

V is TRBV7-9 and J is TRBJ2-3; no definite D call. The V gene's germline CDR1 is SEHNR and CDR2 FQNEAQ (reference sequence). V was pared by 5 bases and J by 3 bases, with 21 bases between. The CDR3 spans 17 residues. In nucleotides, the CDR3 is TGTGCCAGCAGCGATCCCTCAGTTTCAAAAGGAACAGATACGCAGTATTTT. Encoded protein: CASSDPSVSKGTDTQYF. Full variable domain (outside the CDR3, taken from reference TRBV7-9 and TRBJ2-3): DTGVSQNPRHKITKRGQNVTFRCDPISEHNRLYWYRQTLGQGPEFLTYFQNEAQLEKSRLLSDRFSAERPKGSFSTLEIQRTEQGDSAMYLCASSDPSVSKGTDTQYFGPGTRLTVL.

The CDR3 loop is CASSTRGDADTQYF. The CDR3, as DNA: TGTGCCAGCAGTACCCGGGGGGACGCAGATACGCAGTATTTT. The V and J genes are TRBV7-2 and TRBJ2-3, with 7 bases aligning to TRBD2. This CDR3 region has 14 residues. With V trimmed by 6 bases and J by 4 bases, 7 bases remained unmatched. Looked up from germline, CDR1 is SGHTA and CDR2 is FQGNSA.

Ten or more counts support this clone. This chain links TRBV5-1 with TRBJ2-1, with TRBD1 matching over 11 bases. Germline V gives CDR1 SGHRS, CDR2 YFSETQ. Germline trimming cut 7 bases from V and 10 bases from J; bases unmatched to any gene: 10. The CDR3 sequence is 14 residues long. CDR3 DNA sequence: TGCGCCAGCTCACCGGGACAGGGGGAAGGGGAGCAGTTCTTC. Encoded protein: CASSPGQGEGEQFF.

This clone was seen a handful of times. The CDR3 loop reads CASSPNNQPQHF. The CDR3 DNA sequence: TGTGCCAGCAGCCCCAACAATCAGCCCCAGCATTTT. The V gene is TRBV11-2, the J gene TRBJ1-5; D uncertain. This CDR3 spans 12 amino acids. Trimming stripped 5 bases from V and 3 bases from J, with 5 bases between. Germline CDR1 is SGHAT and CDR2 is FQNNGV.

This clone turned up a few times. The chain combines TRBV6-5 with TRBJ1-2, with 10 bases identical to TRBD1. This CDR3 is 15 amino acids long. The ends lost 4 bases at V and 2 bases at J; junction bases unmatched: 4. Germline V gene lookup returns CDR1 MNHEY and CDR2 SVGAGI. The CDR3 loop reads CASSWTGGENYGYTF. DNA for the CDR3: TGTGCCAGCAGTTGGACAGGGGGTGAGAACTATGGCTACACCTTC.

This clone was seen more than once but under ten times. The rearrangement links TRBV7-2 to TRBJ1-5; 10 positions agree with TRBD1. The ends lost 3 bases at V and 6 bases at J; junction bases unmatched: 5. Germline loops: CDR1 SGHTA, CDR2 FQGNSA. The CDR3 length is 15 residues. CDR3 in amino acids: CASSLGTGVAQPQHF. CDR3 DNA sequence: TGTGCCAGCAGCTTGGGGACAGGGGTCGCTCAGCCCCAGCATTTT.

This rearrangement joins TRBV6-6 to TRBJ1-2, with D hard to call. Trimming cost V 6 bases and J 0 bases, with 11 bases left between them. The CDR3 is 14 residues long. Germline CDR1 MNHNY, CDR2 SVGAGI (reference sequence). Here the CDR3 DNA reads TGTGCCAGCAGAGTAGGGAATTCTAACTATGGCTACACCTTC. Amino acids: CASRVGNSNYGYTF.